One TCR beta chain is described in this entry. Preparing the TCRbeta library involved the use of unique molecular identifiers. Via MiXCR, TCRdb re-called the PCR reads, giving one row per CDR3 protein. The sample has roughly 89,000 distinct CDR3 sequences, about 12% seen once. Germline loops: CDR1 WSHSY, CDR2 SAAADI. CDR3 size: 13 residues. Trimming left V 2 bases short and J 0 bases short, with 4 bases between. The data are from a study of T-cell reconstitution after alpha-beta-depleted transplantation in children. This sequence was found in a human donor who donated a stem cell graft to a child with inherited bone marrow failure. The chain links TRBV10-2 to TRBJ2-5; D not certain. The sequenced sample was PBMCs from the stem cell graft donor, obtained from the stem cell graft. The CDR3 loop reads CASSEGYQETQYF. CDR3 DNA: TGCGCCAGCAGTGAGGGCTACCAAGAGACCCAGTACTTC.